The rows below give T cell receptor beta chains drawn from one sample of a study of vaccination effects on CD4 cells after COVID-19. The assay was immunoSEQ multiplex PCR, and TCRdb's table has in-frame clones only and misses some. The table has around 37,000 clones, just under 75% seen once. These receptors' antigens are unknown. Sequenced material: CD4+ T cells from PBMCs cultured with a peptide pool, taken before COVID-19 vaccination. These receptor sequences come from a human donor who had a prior SARS-CoV-2 infection. CDR3s include the opening cysteine and the closing phenylalanine or tryptophan. Fields, in order: J gene, V gene, clone size, D gene, CDR3 DNA, CDR3 protein. A D gene is named only where the DNA matches it firmly. A clone size is listed for some rows: how often the clone was seen (once, few, many), or a class if it is expanded.

j_call: TRBJ2-3; v_call: TRBV7-2; clone_size: -; d_call: TRBD1; cdr3_nt: TGTGCCAGCAGCTTAGACAGGGGGTTGGCAGATACGCAGTATTTT; cdr3_aa: CASSLDRGLADTQYF
j_call: TRBJ2-3; v_call: TRBV7-3; clone_size: few; d_call: -; cdr3_nt: TGTGCCAGCAGCCCAGGGGGAGGGACCACAGATACGCAGTATTTT; cdr3_aa: CASSPGGGTTDTQYF
j_call: TRBJ1-5; v_call: TRBV19; clone_size: few; d_call: -; cdr3_nt: TGTGCCAGTAGTATAGGCCCGCTTGCCAATCAGCCCCAGCATTTT; cdr3_aa: CASSIGPLANQPQHF
j_call: TRBJ1-1; v_call: TRBV30; clone_size: -; d_call: TRBD1; cdr3_nt: TGTGCCTGGAGTGGGGACAGGTTAGACATGAACACTGAAGCTTTCTTT; cdr3_aa: CAWSGDRLDMNTEAFF
j_call: TRBJ2-5; v_call: TRBV9; clone_size: -; d_call: -; cdr3_nt: TGTGCCAGCAGCGATAGCGGAGGGGGAGAGACCCAGTACTTC; cdr3_aa: CASSDSGGGETQYF
j_call: TRBJ1-4; v_call: TRBV4-2; clone_size: -; d_call: TRBD1; cdr3_nt: TGTGCCAGCAGCCAAGTATGGGGACAGGGTGCAACTAATGAAAAACTGTTTTTT; cdr3_aa: CASSQVWGQGATNEKLFF
j_call: TRBJ2-2; v_call: TRBV2; clone_size: few; d_call: -; cdr3_nt: TGTGCCAGCAGTGTAATCGCGCTCCTGGATATTGGGGAGCTGTTTTTT; cdr3_aa: CASSVIALLDIGELFF
j_call: TRBJ2-7; v_call: TRBV3-1/TRBV3-2; clone_size: -; d_call: TRBD1; cdr3_nt: TGTGCCAGCAGCCGAGGACAGGGGTGGGTTGGGGGAGAGCAGTACTTC; cdr3_aa: CASSRGQGWVGGEQYF
j_call: TRBJ2-1; v_call: TRBV5-1; clone_size: -; d_call: TRBD2; cdr3_nt: TGCGCCAGCAGCTTAGCGGGAGACTCCTACAATGAGCAGTTCTTC; cdr3_aa: CASSLAGDSYNEQFF
j_call: TRBJ1-5; v_call: TRBV6-4; clone_size: -; d_call: TRBD1; cdr3_nt: TGTGCCAGCAGTCCTCAGGGGGGGCAGCCCCAGCATTTT; cdr3_aa: CASSPQGGQPQHF
j_call: TRBJ2-1; v_call: TRBV9; clone_size: once; d_call: TRBD2; cdr3_nt: TGTGCCAGCAGACCCTTAGCGGGAGGGCCTTATAATGAGCAGTTCTTC; cdr3_aa: CASRPLAGGPYNEQFF